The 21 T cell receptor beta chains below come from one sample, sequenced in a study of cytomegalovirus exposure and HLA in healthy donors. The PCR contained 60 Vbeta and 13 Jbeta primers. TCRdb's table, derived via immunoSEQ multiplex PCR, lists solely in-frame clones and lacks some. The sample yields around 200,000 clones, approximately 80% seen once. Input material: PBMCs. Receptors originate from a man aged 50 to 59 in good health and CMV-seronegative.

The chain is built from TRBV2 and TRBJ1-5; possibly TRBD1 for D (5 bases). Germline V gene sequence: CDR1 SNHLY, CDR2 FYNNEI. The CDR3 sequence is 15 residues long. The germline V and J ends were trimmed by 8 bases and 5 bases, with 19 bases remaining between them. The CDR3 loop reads CASPKLETEDQPQHF. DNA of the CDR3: TGTGCCAGCCCAAAGCTAGAGACAGAAGATCAGCCCCAGCATTTT.

CDR3 sequence reads: CASSGGARETQYF. Here the CDR3 DNA reads TGTGCCAGCAGTGGGGGGGCGCGAGAGACCCAGTACTTC. The chain uses TRBV27 and TRBJ2-5; D might be TRBD2 (7 bases). The CDR3 runs 13 residues. The V and J ends lost 5 bases and 4 bases respectively, with 11 bases between them. Germline V lookup: CDR1 MNHEY, CDR2 SMNVEV (reference sequence).

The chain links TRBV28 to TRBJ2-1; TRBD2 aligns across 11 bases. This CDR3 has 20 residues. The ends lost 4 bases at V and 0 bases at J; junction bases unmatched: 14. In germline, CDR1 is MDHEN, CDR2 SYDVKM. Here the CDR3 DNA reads TGTGCCAGCAGTTCACTCCGCCGGCTAGCGGGAGGTCTCTCCTACAATGAGCAGTTCTTC. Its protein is CASSSLRRLAGGLSYNEQFF.

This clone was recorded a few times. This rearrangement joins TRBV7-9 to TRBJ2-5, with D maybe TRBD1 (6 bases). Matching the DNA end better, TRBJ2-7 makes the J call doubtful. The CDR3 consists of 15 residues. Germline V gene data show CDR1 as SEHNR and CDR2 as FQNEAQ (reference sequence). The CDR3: CASSLGGTPVNEQYF. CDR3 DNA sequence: TGTGCCAGCAGCTTAGGGGGGACACCGGTTAACGAGCAGTACTTC.

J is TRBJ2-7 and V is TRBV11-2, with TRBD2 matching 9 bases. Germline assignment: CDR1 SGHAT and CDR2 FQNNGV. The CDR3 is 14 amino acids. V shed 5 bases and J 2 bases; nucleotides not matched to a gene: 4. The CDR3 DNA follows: TGTGCCAGCAGCCCCATAGCGGGAGCCTACGAGCAGTACTTC. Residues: CASSPIAGAYEQYF.

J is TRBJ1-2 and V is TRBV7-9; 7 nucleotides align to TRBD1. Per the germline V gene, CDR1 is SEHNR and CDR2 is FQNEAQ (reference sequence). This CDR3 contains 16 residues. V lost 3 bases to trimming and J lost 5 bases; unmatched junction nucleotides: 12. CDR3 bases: TGTGCCAGCAGCTTGGGGAGACAGGGTCGTCTGTATGGCTACACCTTC. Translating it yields CASSLGRQGRLYGYTF.

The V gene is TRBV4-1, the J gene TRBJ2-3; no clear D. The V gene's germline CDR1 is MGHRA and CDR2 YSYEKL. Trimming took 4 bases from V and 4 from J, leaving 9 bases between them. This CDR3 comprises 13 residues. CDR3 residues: CASSLRVPDTQYF. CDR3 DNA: TGCGCCAGCAGCCTCCGGGTCCCAGATACGCAGTATTTT.

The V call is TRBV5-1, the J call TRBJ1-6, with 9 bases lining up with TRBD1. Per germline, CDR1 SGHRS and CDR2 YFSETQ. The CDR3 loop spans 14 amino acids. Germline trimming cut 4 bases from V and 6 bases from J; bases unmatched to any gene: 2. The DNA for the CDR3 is TGCGCCAGCAGCCCGGGACAGGGTAATTCACCCCTCCACTTT. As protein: CASSPGQGNSPLHF. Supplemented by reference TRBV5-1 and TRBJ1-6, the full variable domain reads KAGVTQTPRYLIKTRGQQVTLSCSPISGHRSVSWYQQTPGQGLQFLFEYFSETQRNKGNFPGRFSGRQFSNSRSEMNVSTLELGDSALYLCASSPGQGNSPLHFGNGTRLTVT.

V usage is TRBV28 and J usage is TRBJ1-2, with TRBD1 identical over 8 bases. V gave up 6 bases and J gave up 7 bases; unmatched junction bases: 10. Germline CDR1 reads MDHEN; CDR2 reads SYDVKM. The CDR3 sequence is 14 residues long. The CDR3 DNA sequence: TGTGCCAGCAGGCCAACAGGGGGAAGAAGTGGCTACACCTTC. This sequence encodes CASRPTGGRSGYTF.

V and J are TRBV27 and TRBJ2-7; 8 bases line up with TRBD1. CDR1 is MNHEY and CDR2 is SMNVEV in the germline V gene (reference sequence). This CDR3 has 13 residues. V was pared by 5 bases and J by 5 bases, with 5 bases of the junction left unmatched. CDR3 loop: CASSTDRVHEQYF. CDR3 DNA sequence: TGTGCCAGCAGTACGGACAGGGTCCACGAGCAGTACTTC.

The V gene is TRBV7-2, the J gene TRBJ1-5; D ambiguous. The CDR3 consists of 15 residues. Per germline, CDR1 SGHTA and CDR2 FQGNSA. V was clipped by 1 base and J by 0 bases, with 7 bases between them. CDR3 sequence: CASSLGSSSNQPQHF. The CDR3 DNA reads TGTGCCAGCAGCTTAGGTTCCAGTAGCAATCAGCCCCAGCATTTT.

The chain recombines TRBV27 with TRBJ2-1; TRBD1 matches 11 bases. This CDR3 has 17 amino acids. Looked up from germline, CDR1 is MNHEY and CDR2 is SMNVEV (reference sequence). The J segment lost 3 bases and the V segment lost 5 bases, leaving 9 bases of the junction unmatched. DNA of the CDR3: TGTGCCAGCAGTCTAATCCGGACAGGGGGCTTCTACAATGAGCAGTTCTTC. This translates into CASSLIRTGGFYNEQFF.

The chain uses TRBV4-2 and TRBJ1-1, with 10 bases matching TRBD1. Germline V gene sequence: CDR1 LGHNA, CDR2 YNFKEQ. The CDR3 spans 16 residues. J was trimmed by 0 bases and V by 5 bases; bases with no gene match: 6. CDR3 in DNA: TGTGCCAGCAGCTCCAGACAGGGGGCTCTGAACACTGAAGCTTTCTTT. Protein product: CASSSRQGALNTEAFF.

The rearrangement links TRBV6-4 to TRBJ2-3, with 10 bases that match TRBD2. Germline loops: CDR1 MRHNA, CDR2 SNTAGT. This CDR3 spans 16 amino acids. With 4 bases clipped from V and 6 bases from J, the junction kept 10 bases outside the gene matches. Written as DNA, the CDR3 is TGTGCCAGCAGTGCCGGAGCGGGAGGGTCGGGGGATACGCAGTATTTT. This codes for CASSAGAGGSGDTQYF.

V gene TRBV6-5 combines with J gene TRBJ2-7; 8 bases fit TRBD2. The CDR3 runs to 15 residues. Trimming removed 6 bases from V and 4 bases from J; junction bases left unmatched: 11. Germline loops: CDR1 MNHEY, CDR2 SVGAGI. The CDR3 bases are TGTGCCAGCAGCCCGGGAGGGGGTTACAGATACGAGCAGTACTTC. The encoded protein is CASSPGGGYRYEQYF.

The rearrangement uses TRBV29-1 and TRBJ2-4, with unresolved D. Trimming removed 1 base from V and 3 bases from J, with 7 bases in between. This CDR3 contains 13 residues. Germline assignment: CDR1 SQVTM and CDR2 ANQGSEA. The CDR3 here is CSVEGQIKNIQYF. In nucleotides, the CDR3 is TGCAGCGTTGAAGGTCAGATCAAAAACATTCAGTACTTC.

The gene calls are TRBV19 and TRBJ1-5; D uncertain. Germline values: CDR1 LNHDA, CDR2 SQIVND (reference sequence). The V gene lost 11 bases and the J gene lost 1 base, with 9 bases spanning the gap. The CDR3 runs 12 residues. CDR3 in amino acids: CASKSSNQPQHF. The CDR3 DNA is TGTGCCTCTAAATCGAGCAATCAGCCCCAGCATTTT.

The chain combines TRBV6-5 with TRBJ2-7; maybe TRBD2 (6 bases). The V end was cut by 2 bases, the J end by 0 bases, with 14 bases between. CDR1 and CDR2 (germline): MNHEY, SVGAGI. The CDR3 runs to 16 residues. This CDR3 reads CASSYGDSRNSYEQYF. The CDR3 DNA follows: TGTGCCAGCAGTTACGGGGACTCCAGAAACTCCTACGAGCAGTACTTC.

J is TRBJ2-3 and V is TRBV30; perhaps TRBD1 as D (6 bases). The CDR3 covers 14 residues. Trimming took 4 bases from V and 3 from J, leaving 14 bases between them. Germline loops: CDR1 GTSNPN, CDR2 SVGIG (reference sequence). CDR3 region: CAWNPGVRTDTQYF. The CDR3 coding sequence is TGTGCCTGGAATCCAGGGGTACGGACAGATACGCAGTATTTT.

This CDR3 is CASSYSSRGSGQPQHF. The CDR3 nucleotides are TGTGCCAGCAGTTACTCGAGCAGGGGAAGCGGTCAGCCCCAGCATTTT. The chain links TRBV6-5 to TRBJ1-5; D perhaps matches TRBD1 (6 bases). Germline CDR1 and CDR2: MNHEY and SVGAGI. This CDR3 has 16 residues. Trimming removed 0 bases at V and 6 bases at J, with 15 bases between.

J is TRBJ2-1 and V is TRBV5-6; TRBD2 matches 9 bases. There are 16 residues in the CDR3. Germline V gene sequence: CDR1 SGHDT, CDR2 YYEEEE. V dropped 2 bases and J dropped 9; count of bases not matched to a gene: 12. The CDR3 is CASSFEIAGGRGEQFF. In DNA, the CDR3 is TGTGCCAGCAGCTTTGAGATTGCGGGAGGGCGGGGTGAGCAGTTCTTC.